A selection of T cell receptor beta chains follows, all from one sample in a study of Ad26.COV2.S vaccination and SARS-CoV-2 variants. Measured with immunoSEQ multiplex PCR; TCRdb has only the in-frame clones, and not every one. The repertoire holds hundreds of thousands of clones, with 83% as singletons. Specimen: peripheral blood, collected in a trial of Ad26.COV2.S vaccine versus placebo. These receptors all stem from a person between 18 and 60 years old who received the Ad26.COV2.S COVID-19 vaccine or a placebo. The conserved cysteine and the conserved F or W are not part of the CDR3 here. The size of a clone is reported for some rows only, either as once, few or many, or as a class for expanded clones.

V	J	size	CDR3
TRBV7-2	TRBJ2-7	.	ASSLGTFRDEQY
TRBV4-2	TRBJ2-3	.	ASSQDWISGVISTDTQY
TRBV7-9	TRBJ1-5	.	ASGTTDQPQH
TRBV28	TRBJ2-3	once	ASSPGSTDTQY
TRBV6-5	TRBJ1-4	.	ASTTGTANEKLF
TRBV7-9	TRBJ2-7	.	ASSTVDSSYEQY
TRBV4-1	TRBJ1-5	medium-sized	ASSQDRGPWQPQH
TRBV11-2	TRBJ1-1	.	ASRSMNTEAF
TRBV18	TRBJ1-4	.	ASSYAIRTEKLF
TRBV12-3/TRBV12-4	TRBJ1-2	.	ASSWDQGYGYT
TRBV7-3	TRBJ2-2	.	ASSRDPTGELF
TRBV7-9	TRBJ1-1	few	ASGQGGTEAF
TRBV5-1	TRBJ1-2	.	ASSLEGQARYGYT
TRBV19	TRBJ2-1	.	ASSIEFVRLSSYNEQF
TRBV12-5	TRBJ2-7	.	ASGLARRPAEQY
TRBV7-9	TRBJ2-1	once	ASSFSQLSYNEQF
TRBV6-5	TRBJ1-4	.	ASSSTGNGKLF
TRBV19	TRBJ1-2	.	ASSTDRVTYGYT
TRBV27	TRBJ2-7	.	ASSFVGVTYEQY
TRBV9	TRBJ1-2	.	ASTPGRTNYGYT
TRBV7-2	TRBJ2-1	.	ASSSRPGLADLSYNEQF
TRBV27	TRBJ1-2	.	ASSSAPDSWAGYT
TRBV9	TRBJ1-2	.	ASSAVDGGHYGYT
TRBV12-3/TRBV12-4	TRBJ2-1	.	ASRRLAGGRKF
TRBV11-3	TRBJ2-3	.	ASSSGTSGGRDTQY
TRBV4-2	TRBJ2-3	.	ASSQGLAGSLLEDTQY
TRBV10-3	TRBJ2-5	few	ASAWLQETQY
TRBV19	TRBJ2-1	.	ASSSGRGLAGAHEQF
TRBV2	TRBJ1-2	.	ASSEWVSGYT
TRBV19	TRBJ2-7	.	ASSKWVLEDEQY
TRBV5-1	TRBJ1-5	.	ASSFGGGGNQPQH
TRBV18	TRBJ1-2	.	ASSRPGEGNYGYT
TRBV12-3/TRBV12-4	TRBJ2-1	.	ASSSAREF
TRBV19	TRBJ2-7	once	ASSVYRVYEQY
TRBV28	TRBJ1-3	.	AIKRTGTLGGNTIY
TRBV18	TRBJ1-5	few	ASSRQGTDQPQH
TRBV3-1/TRBV3-2	TRBJ2-7	.	ASSRQGAYEQY
TRBV11-3	TRBJ2-1	.	ASSRDGANEQF
TRBV7-6	TRBJ2-5	.	ASSPWSGVETQY
TRBV20-1	TRBJ2-3	.	RSGGADTQY
TRBV2	TRBJ1-4	few	ATEGGLTNEKLF
TRBV15	TRBJ1-6	.	ATSRDNGASPLH
TRBV9	TRBJ2-1	.	ASSPTDILSYNEQF
TRBV5-1	TRBJ2-1	.	ASSLVAGGFNEQF
TRBV3-1/TRBV3-2	TRBJ1-5	.	ASSPDREGYSNQPQH
TRBV5-4	TRBJ1-5	.	ASSLGVGPNQPQH
TRBV18	TRBJ2-7	.	ASSRLTGPSSYEQY
TRBV28	TRBJ2-1	.	ASSSTSGANNEQF